One sample yielded the 32 T cell receptor beta chains listed below, sequenced in a study of cytotoxic CD8 clonotypes in ibrutinib-treated CLL. The table came from immunoSEQ multiplex PCR; TCRdb's copy has only in-frame clones and leaves some out. The sample shows about 27,000 clones, more than 65% of them seen only once. The source was PBMCs, collected after 24 months of ibrutinib treatment. The receptors were gathered from a human donor with chronic lymphocytic leukemia.

As DNA, the CDR3 is TGTGCCAGCATGAGAGGGGGCTCTGGAAACACCATATATTTT. It yields the protein CASMRGGSGNTIYF. This rearrangement joins TRBV7-9 to TRBJ1-3, with D possibly matching TRBD1 (6 bases). V was trimmed by 7 bases and J by 0 bases, leaving 10 bases between them. The germline V gene encodes CDR1 SEHNR and CDR2 FQNEAQ (reference sequence). The CDR3 contains 14 residues.

This clone showed up just a few times. The chain is built from TRBV28 and TRBJ1-2; D is possibly TRBD1 (5 bases). Germline assignment: CDR1 MDHEN and CDR2 SYDVKM. The germline V and J ends were trimmed by 6 bases and 14 bases, with 19 bases remaining between them. The CDR3 length is 12 residues. In nucleotides, the CDR3 is TGTGCCAGCAGACCCGGGAGAAGGGGACCGACCTTC. The encoded protein is CASRPGRRGPTF.

CDR3 nucleotide sequence: TGTGCCAGCCCTGGACAGGGAAAGCAGTACTTC. Its protein product is CASPGQGKQYF. This rearrangement joins TRBV2 to TRBJ2-7; 8 bases are shared with TRBD1. V shed 8 bases and J 8 bases; nucleotides not matched to a gene: 5. This CDR3 contains 11 residues. The germline V gene has CDR1 SNHLY and CDR2 FYNNEI.

This clone was detected a few times. The V call is TRBV30, the J call TRBJ2-5, with unresolved D. Trimming left V 3 bases short and J 7 bases short, with 9 bases between. In germline, CDR1 is GTSNPN, CDR2 SVGIG (reference sequence). The CDR3 sequence is 11 residues long. The CDR3 region has the DNA TGTGCCTGGAGGGGCCTTGGGACCCAGTACTTC. Translation gives CAWRGLGTQYF.

The genes are TRBV7-9 and TRBJ1-1; D ambiguous. This CDR3 is 12 amino acids long. The germline CDR1 and CDR2 sequences are SEHNR and FQNEAQ (reference sequence). V lost 1 base and J lost 9, with 9 bases in between. The CDR3 spells CASSLDRVKAFF. The CDR3 coding sequence is TGTGCCAGCAGCTTAGATAGGGTGAAAGCTTTCTTT.

The chain links TRBV28 to TRBJ1-1, with D unresolved. CDR3 size: 13 residues. CDR1 is MDHEN, CDR2 SYDVKM, per germline. The ends were cut back, 6 bases at V and 5 bases at J, with 13 bases in the middle. CDR3 sequence (DNA): TGTGCCAGCAGGGCTCCAGATATTACTGAAGCTTTCTTT. Residues: CASRAPDITEAFF.

CDR3 bases: TGTGCCAGCGGAAGGCCCGGGACAGGGGGCCATGAGCAGTTCTTC. Translation: CASGRPGTGGHEQFF. The chain employs TRBV9 and TRBJ2-1; 12 bases agree with TRBD1. The germline V gene has CDR1 SGDLS and CDR2 YYNGEE. The junction had 10 bases not matched to a gene; V was cut back by 7 bases and J by 8 bases. The CDR3 length is 15 residues.

This clone was counted only a few times. The chain has TRBV6-4 and TRBJ2-1, with a weak D call TRBD2 (6 bases). The CDR3 runs 14 residues. The V and J ends lost 5 bases and 8 bases respectively, with 16 bases between them. Germline CDR1 MRHNA, CDR2 SNTAGT. Here the CDR3 DNA reads TGTGCCAGCAGTCTAAGGACCGGGAGCGATGAGCAGTTCTTC. Amino acids: CASSLRTGSDEQFF.

The chain links TRBV4-3 to TRBJ2-1; D assignment may be TRBD1 or TRBD2 (5 bases each). CDR1 is LGHNA, CDR2 YSLEER, per germline. This CDR3 comprises 15 residues. With 0 bases removed from V and 9 bases from J, the gap between germline ends came to 15 bases. The chain's CDR3 is CASSQDLRGLGEQFF. DNA for the CDR3: TGCGCCAGCAGCCAAGATCTCCGGGGCCTGGGTGAGCAGTTCTTC.

V gene TRBV6-6 combines with J gene TRBJ2-5; tentatively, D is TRBD2 (5 bases). Germline CDR1 MNHNY, CDR2 SVGAGI (reference sequence). With 7 bases removed from V and 2 bases from J, the gap between germline ends came to 14 bases. There are 14 residues in the CDR3. The CDR3 here is CASTNNGLQETQYF. The CDR3 DNA reads as TGTGCCAGCACCAATAACGGACTGCAAGAGACCCAGTACTTC.

V usage is TRBV18 and J usage is TRBJ2-5; 8 bases are shared with TRBD2. The CDR3 runs to 14 residues. J gave up 2 bases and V 4 bases, and 3 bases lay outside the gene matches. Germline V gene sequence: CDR1 KGHSH, CDR2 LQKENI. DNA for the CDR3: TGTGCCAGCTCACTACTAGCGGTACAAGAGACCCAGTACTTC. Encoded protein: CASSLLAVQETQYF.

The chain is built from TRBV5-4 and TRBJ1-1; D remains unclear. V was trimmed by 0 bases and J by 1 base, leaving 4 bases between them. Germline loops: CDR1 SGHNT, CDR2 YYREEE (reference sequence). CDR3 length equals 13 residues. The chain's CDR3 is CASSLEQNTEAFF. CDR3 DNA: TGTGCCAGCAGCTTGGAGCAGAACACTGAAGCTTTCTTT.

This clone was seen just once. The genes are TRBV28 and TRBJ1-1; TRBD1 might be the D (6 bases). The CDR3 loop spans 15 amino acids. CDR1 is MDHEN and CDR2 is SYDVKM in the germline V gene. V was shortened by 6 bases and J by 3 bases, with 17 bases between the two germline ends. This CDR3 is CASSPAGADDTEAFF. DNA of the CDR3: TGTGCCAGCAGCCCGGCAGGGGCGGATGACACTGAAGCTTTCTTT.

The rearrangement joins TRBV2 to TRBJ1-4, with D perhaps TRBD1 (6 bases). The CDR3 loop spans 14 amino acids. V lost 3 bases to trimming and J lost 7 bases, with 12 bases between them. Germline assignment: CDR1 SNHLY and CDR2 FYNNEI. The chain's CDR3 is CASSEWRGGEKLFF. The CDR3 DNA reads TGTGCCAGCAGTGAGTGGAGGGGGGGTGAAAAACTGTTTTTT.

The chain is built from TRBV19 and TRBJ2-6; D gene uncertain. Germline V gene lookup returns CDR1 LNHDA and CDR2 SQIVND (reference sequence). V was trimmed by 10 bases and J by 18 bases, leaving 22 bases between them. CDR3 length equals 12 residues. CDR3 region: CATNSDGSSPTF. The CDR3 DNA follows: TGTGCCACTAACTCGGACGGATCCAGTCCGACTTTC.

V and J are TRBV19 and TRBJ2-1, with D hard to call. The germline V gene has CDR1 LNHDA and CDR2 SQIVND (reference sequence). Trimming took off 6 bases at V and 0 bases at J, with 6 bases between the two ends. The CDR3 loop spans 13 amino acids. The CDR3 bases are TGTGCCAGTAGGCCGAGCTCCTACAATGAGCAGTTCTTC. Translation gives CASRPSSYNEQFF. The variable domain in full, with the rest retrieved from reference TRBV19 and TRBJ2-1, is DGGITQSPKYLFRKEGQNVTLSCEQNLNHDAMYWYRQDPGQGLRLIYYSQIVNDFQKGDIAEGYSVSREKKESFPLTVTSAQKNPTAFYLCASRPSSYNEQFFGPGTRLTVL.

The CDR3 nucleotides read TGTGCCAGCAGTGAATGGGGGAACTCCTACGAGCAGTACTTC. Translated, it gives CASSEWGNSYEQYF. This chain connects TRBV6-1 to TRBJ2-7, with D perhaps given as TRBD1 or TRBD2 (5 bases each). Trimming took 2 bases from V and 0 from J, leaving 8 bases between them. The CDR3 is made up of 14 amino acids. The V gene's germline CDR1 is MNHNS and CDR2 SASEGT.

This rearrangement joins TRBV2 to TRBJ1-1; D is uncertain. The V and J ends lost 6 bases and 4 bases respectively, with 12 bases between them. The CDR3 loop spans 13 amino acids. Germline V gives CDR1 SNHLY, CDR2 FYNNEI. The CDR3 DNA is TGTGCCAGCAGCCGGGAGGAGGTCACTGAAGCTTTCTTT. Protein product: CASSREEVTEAFF. The variable domain in full, completed from reference TRBV2 and TRBJ1-1, reads EPEVTQTPSHQVTQMGQEVILRCVPISNHLYFYWYRQILGQKVEFLVSFYNNEISEKSEIFDDQFSVERPDGSNFTLKIRSTKLEDSAMYFCASSREEVTEAFFGQGTRLTVV.

This sequence joins TRBV5-1 and TRBJ1-1; TRBD1 matches at 11 bases. CDR1 SGHRS and CDR2 YFSETQ come from the germline V gene. V shed 2 bases and J 3 bases; nucleotides not matched to a gene: 12. CDR3 length: 18 residues. The CDR3 DNA reads TGCGCCAGCAGCTTCGGACAGGGGGCAAATAGATTATACACTGAAGCTTTCTTT. Translating it yields CASSFGQGANRLYTEAFF.

J is TRBJ1-4 and V is TRBV25-1; D unresolved. Germline values: CDR1 MGHDK, CDR2 SYGVNS. This CDR3 is built from 12 residues. V was shortened by 1 base and J by 8 bases, with 5 bases between the two germline ends. CDR3 bases: TGTGCCAGCAGTGAATTACAGGAAAAACTGTTTTTT. Protein sequence: CASSELQEKLFF.

This clone was counted a few times. V and J are TRBV18 and TRBJ2-6; D might be TRBD2 (6 bases). V was shortened by 1 base and J by 0 bases, with 13 bases between the two germline ends. CDR1 is KGHSH and CDR2 is LQKENI in the germline V gene. The CDR3 is 18 residues long. CDR3 region: CASSPRPGGDSGANVLTF. Written as DNA, the CDR3 is TGTGCCAGCTCACCACGGCCAGGAGGGGACTCTGGGGCCAACGTCCTGACTTTC. Together with reference TRBV18 and TRBJ2-6, the CDR3 gives the full variable domain: NAGVMQNPRHLVRRRGQEARLRCSPMKGHSHVYWYRQLPEEGLKFMVYLQKENIIDESGMPKERFSAEFPKEGPSILRIQQVVRGDSAAYFCASSPRPGGDSGANVLTFGAGSRLTVL.

The chain employs TRBV2 and TRBJ2-3, with 7 bases lining up with TRBD2. The trim removed 6 bases at V and 0 bases at J, leaving 12 bases unmatched. This CDR3 region has 17 residues. CDR1 SNHLY and CDR2 FYNNEI come from the germline V gene. For the CDR3, the DNA is TGTGCCAGCAGGGCCCCGCCGGGACTACTGAGCACAGATACGCAGTATTTT. The encoded protein is CASRAPPGLLSTDTQYF.

This clone appeared a single time. The CDR3 DNA is TGTGCCAGCAGCTTTCCCTTGAACACTGAAGCTTTCTTT. Translation gives CASSFPLNTEAFF. V usage is TRBV7-9 and J usage is TRBJ1-1; D ambiguous. Germline lookup yields CDR1 SEHNR and CDR2 FQNEAQ (reference sequence). V lost 3 bases, J lost 0 bases, and 5 bases lay in between. The length of the CDR3 is 13 residues.

This chain links TRBV5-1 with TRBJ2-1, with 7 bases lining up with TRBD1. This CDR3 spans 18 amino acids. Germline lookup yields CDR1 SGHRS and CDR2 YFSETQ. Trimming took 0 bases from V and 6 from J; bases not matched to a gene: 15. The CDR3 region is CASSLETFPGGRGNEQFF. The CDR3 DNA sequence: TGCGCCAGCAGCTTGGAGACATTTCCAGGGGGTAGAGGCAATGAGCAGTTCTTC.

The J gene is TRBJ2-7, the V gene TRBV7-9; tentatively, D is TRBD2 (5 bases). CDR3 size: 14 residues. Germline CDR1 reads SEHNR; CDR2 reads FQNEAQ (reference sequence). V was clipped by 3 bases and J by 0 bases, with 9 bases between them. CDR3 nucleotides: TGTGCCAGCAGCTTTGGAGGCGGCTCCTACGAGCAGTACTTC. It encodes CASSFGGGSYEQYF.

The chain couples TRBV9 to TRBJ2-1; TRBD1 might be the D (5 bases). Germline assignment: CDR1 SGDLS and CDR2 YYNGEE. This CDR3 has 13 amino acids. V lost 4 bases and J lost 10, with 15 bases in between. The CDR3 DNA reads TGTGCCAGCAGCCCCTACTGGGGCCGCGAGCAGTTCTTC. Protein: CASSPYWGREQFF.

In this sample, this clone turned up once. This chain uses TRBV7-2 with TRBJ2-1; 12 bases are a match to TRBD2. The CDR3 is made up of 19 amino acids. CDR1 is SGHTA and CDR2 is FQGNSA in the germline V gene. V shed 2 bases, J shed 9 bases, and the junction held 17 bases outside the gene matches. CDR3 nucleotide sequence: TGTGCCAGCAGCTTAAGGGGACTAGCGGGTTTTGGTCTTTCGGGTGAGCAGTTCTTC. Encoded protein: CASSLRGLAGFGLSGEQFF. Using reference TRBV7-2 and TRBJ2-1 for the parts outside the CDR3, the full variable domain is GAGVSQSPSNKVTEKGKDVELRCDPISGHTALYWYRQSLGQGLEFLIYFQGNSAPDKSGLPSDRFSAERTGGSVSTLTIQRTQQEDSAVYLCASSLRGLAGFGLSGEQFFGPGTRLTVL.

The chain couples TRBV28 to TRBJ2-4, with D possibly TRBD1 on 5 matching bases. This CDR3 spans 13 amino acids. Germline lookup yields CDR1 MDHEN and CDR2 SYDVKM. V gave up 5 bases and J gave up 15 bases, with 20 bases separating them. The CDR3 coding sequence is TGTGCCAGCAGTCCCGGACACTCCGCCGCGACGTACTTC. It encodes CASSPGHSAATYF.

This sequence joins TRBV11-2 and TRBJ1-4, with D perhaps matching TRBD1 (6 bases). The V and J ends lost 5 bases and 3 bases respectively, with 10 bases between them. The CDR3 runs 14 residues. The germline V gene encodes CDR1 SGHAT and CDR2 FQNNGV. The CDR3 loop reads CASSATGANEKLFF. The DNA for the CDR3 is TGTGCCAGCAGCGCGACAGGAGCTAATGAAAAACTGTTTTTT.

The gene calls are TRBV2 and TRBJ2-7, with TRBD2 matching over 8 bases. The CDR3 consists of 14 residues. V gave up 6 bases and J gave up 2 bases; unmatched junction bases: 6. Germline assignment: CDR1 SNHLY and CDR2 FYNNEI. CDR3: CASRVGGDAYEQYF. DNA for the CDR3: TGTGCCAGCAGGGTCGGGGGGGACGCCTACGAGCAGTACTTC.

The count of this clone is one. This chain links TRBV11-2 with TRBJ2-2; either TRBD1 or TRBD2 may fit D (5 bases each). Per the germline V gene, CDR1 is SGHAT and CDR2 is FQNNGV. Between the trimmed V and J ends, which lost 6 bases and 5 bases, there was a span of 16 bases. This CDR3 has 15 amino acids. CDR3 bases: TGTGCCAGCAGAATAGGCCGGGGCGGGACCGGGGAGCTGTTTTTT. It yields the protein CASRIGRGGTGELFF.

The rearrangement links TRBV11-3 to TRBJ2-7; D may be TRBD1 (6 bases). The V gene lost 1 base and the J gene lost 3 bases, with 7 bases spanning the gap. CDR1 SGHNT and CDR2 YENEEA come from the germline V gene. The CDR3 loop spans 13 amino acids. CDR3 in amino acids: CASSLGQDYEQYF. The DNA of the CDR3 is TGTGCCAGCAGCTTAGGACAGGACTACGAGCAGTACTTC.